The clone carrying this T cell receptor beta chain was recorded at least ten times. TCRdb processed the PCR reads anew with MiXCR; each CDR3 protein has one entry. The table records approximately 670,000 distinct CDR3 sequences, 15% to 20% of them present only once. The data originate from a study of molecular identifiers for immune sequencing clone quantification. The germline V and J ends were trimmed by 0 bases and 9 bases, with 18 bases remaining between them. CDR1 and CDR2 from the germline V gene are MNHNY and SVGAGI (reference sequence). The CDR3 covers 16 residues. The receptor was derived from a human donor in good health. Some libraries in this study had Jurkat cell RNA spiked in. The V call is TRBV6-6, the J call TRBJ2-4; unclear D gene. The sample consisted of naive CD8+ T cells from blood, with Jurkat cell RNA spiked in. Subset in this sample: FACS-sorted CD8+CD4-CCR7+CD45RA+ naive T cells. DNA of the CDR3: TGTGCCAGCAGTTACTCGAGTGGCGGTGTTTTGATCATTCAGTACTTC. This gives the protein CASSYSSGGVLIIQYF.